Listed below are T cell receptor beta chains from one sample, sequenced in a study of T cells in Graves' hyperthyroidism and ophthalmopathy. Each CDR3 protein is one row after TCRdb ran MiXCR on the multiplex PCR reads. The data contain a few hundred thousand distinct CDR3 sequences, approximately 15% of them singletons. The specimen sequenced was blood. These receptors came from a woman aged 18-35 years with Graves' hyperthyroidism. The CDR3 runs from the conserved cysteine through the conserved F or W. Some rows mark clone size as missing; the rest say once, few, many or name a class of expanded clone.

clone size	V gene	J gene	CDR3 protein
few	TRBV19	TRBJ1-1	CASSIEGSTEAFF
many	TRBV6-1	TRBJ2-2	CASSAPGLSGNTGELFF
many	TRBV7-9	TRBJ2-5	CASSFLVLEETQYF
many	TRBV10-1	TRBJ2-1	CASSDGDTHNEQFF
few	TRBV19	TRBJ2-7	CASSTTPVYEQYF
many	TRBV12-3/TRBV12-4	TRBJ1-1	CASSTTQGTEAFF
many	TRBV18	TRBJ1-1	CASSPPGTRRMNTEAFF
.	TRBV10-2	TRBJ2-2	CASRGLAGGNTGELFF
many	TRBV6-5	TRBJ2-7	CASSSPRTGVGEQYF
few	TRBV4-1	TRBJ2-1	CASSHIRAHSYNEQFF
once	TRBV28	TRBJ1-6	CASSPIGQLNSPLHF
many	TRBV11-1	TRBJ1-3	CASSRTSFTFSAGNTIYF
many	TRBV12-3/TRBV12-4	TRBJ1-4	CASSLNRALNEKLFF
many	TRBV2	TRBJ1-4	CASSHNAGTGDEKLFF
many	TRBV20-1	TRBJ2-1	CSARETGLAGGEQFF
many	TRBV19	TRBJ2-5	CASSIGALAGETQYF
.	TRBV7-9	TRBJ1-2	CASSLTGDFGYTF
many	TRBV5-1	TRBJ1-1	CASSFTGPGNTEAFF
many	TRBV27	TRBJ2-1	CASSLRATYNEQFF
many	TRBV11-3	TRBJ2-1	CASSLGNGRGDEQFF
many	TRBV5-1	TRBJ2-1	CASSLGDRGGYNEQFF
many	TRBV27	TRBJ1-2	CASSLSPRTGYGYTF
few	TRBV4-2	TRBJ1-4	CASSQEGGTTNEKLFF
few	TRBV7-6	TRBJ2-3	CASRRGLAGEDYTDTQYF
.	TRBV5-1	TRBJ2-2	CASIEGGNTGELFF
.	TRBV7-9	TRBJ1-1	CASSFLSEAFF
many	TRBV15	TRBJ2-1	CATSRAPGEFYNEQFF
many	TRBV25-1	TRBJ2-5	CASSEWWTGGVETQYF
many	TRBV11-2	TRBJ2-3	CASSLTTPGGTDTQYF
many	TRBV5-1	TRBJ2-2	CASSRSPGSNTGELFF
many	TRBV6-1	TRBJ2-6	CASTYRSGANVLTF
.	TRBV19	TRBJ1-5	CASRLGVRNQPQHF
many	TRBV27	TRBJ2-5	CASSSVGTQETQYF
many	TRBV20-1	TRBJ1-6	CSARDQRQAEYSPLHF
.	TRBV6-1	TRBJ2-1	CASSPFIYPTSGRVKSYNEQFF
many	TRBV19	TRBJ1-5	CASKTRGTQNHQPQHF
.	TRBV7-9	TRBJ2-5	CASSLSGQGETQYF
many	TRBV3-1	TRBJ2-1	CASSQDILGNNEQFF
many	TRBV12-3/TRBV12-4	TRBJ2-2	CASSFGRNTGELFF
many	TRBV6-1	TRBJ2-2	CASSPQPGQTNTGELFF
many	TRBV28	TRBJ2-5	CASSSGLAGLETQYF
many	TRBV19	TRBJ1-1	CASTKGQVNTEAFF
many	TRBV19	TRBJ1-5	CASNKGVGQPQHF
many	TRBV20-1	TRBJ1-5	CSAMVTGQGVWSNQPQHF
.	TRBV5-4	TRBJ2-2	CASSWGQVNTGELFF
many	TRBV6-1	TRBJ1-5	CASSEAGSYSNQPQHF
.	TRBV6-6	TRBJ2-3	CASSYFAGTSTDTQYF
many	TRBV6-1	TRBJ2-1	CASTASVGLEFF
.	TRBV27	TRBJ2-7	CASGLAGGPLEQYF
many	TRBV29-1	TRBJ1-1	CSVRGGFAEAFF
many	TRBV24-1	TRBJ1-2	CATSDNRGTGHYGYTF
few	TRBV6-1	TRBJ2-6	CASHIGGLAGDSGANVLTF
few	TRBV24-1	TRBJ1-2	CATSGPGQGRHGYTF
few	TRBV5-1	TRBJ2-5	CASSSVIGQTQYF
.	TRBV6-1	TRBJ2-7	CASSPSTKQYF
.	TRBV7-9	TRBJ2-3	CASSNPRGRLAGDAETDTQYF
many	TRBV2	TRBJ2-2	CASTDPNTGELFF
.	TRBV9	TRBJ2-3	CANSDTDTQYF
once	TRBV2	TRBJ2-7	CASSSTSGYEQYF
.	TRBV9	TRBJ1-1	CASSVVAQTGVPTEAFF